The 25 T cell receptor beta chains below all came from one sample that was sequenced in a study of cytomegalovirus exposure and HLA in healthy donors. Primers: 60 Vbeta forward and 13 Jbeta reverse. Using immunoSEQ multiplex PCR, the repertoire was profiled, and TCRdb retains in-frame clones only, with some absent. The repertoire shows roughly 51,000 clones; the top ten hold 6.1%. Sequenced sample: PBMCs. The receptor source for this set is a male donor in good health and CMV-seropositive.

This chain uses TRBV19 with TRBJ2-2, with D unclear. Germline V gene data show CDR1 as LNHDA and CDR2 as SQIVND (reference sequence). The CDR3 contains 16 residues. V lost 0 bases and J 6 bases, leaving 14 bases between the germline ends. Here the CDR3 reads CASSIDPERLPGELFF. The DNA of the CDR3 is TGTGCCAGTAGTATAGATCCCGAGAGGTTGCCCGGGGAGCTGTTTTTT.

The V call is TRBV18, the J call TRBJ1-4; D unresolved. V was shortened by 3 bases and J by 5 bases, with 10 bases between the two germline ends. Germline CDR1 is KGHSH and CDR2 is LQKENI. The CDR3 extends over 14 amino acids. CDR3 in amino acids: CASSPLRENEKLFF. Written as DNA, the CDR3 is TGTGCCAGCTCACCGCTGCGGGAAAATGAAAAACTGTTTTTT.

This chain connects TRBV5-1 to TRBJ2-1; 8 positions agree with TRBD1. Germline V CDR1 and CDR2: SGHRS, YFSETQ. V lost 0 bases, J lost 6 bases, and 5 bases stayed unmatched. The CDR3 runs to 15 residues. CDR3 DNA: TGCGCCAGCAGCTTGGGAGGGACAGGCCTCAATGAGCAGTTCTTC. Its translation: CASSLGGTGLNEQFF.

This rearrangement joins TRBV9 to TRBJ2-1; D gene uncertain. CDR3 length: 13 amino acids. V was cut by 4 bases and J by 7 bases, with 12 bases left in between. Germline V gene lookup returns CDR1 SGDLS and CDR2 YYNGEE. DNA of the CDR3: TGTGCCAGCAGCAGCGCTCCATCGAATGAGCAGTTCTTC. This codes for CASSSAPSNEQFF. Full variable domain (outside the CDR3, taken from reference TRBV9 and TRBJ2-1): DSGVTQTPKHLITATGQRVTLRCSPRSGDLSVYWYQQSLDQGLQFLIQYYNGEERAKGNILERFSAQQFPDLHSELNLSSLELGDSALYFCASSSAPSNEQFFGPGTRLTVL.

The chain couples TRBV29-1 to TRBJ1-2, with D unclear. Trimming cost V 4 bases and J 6 bases, with 9 bases left between them. Germline values: CDR1 SQVTM, CDR2 ANQGSEA. The CDR3 sequence is 11 residues long. This CDR3 is CSVAGIDGYTF. CDR3 in DNA: TGCAGCGTTGCGGGAATCGATGGCTACACCTTC.

The chain joins TRBV19 to TRBJ1-3, with D unclear. The CDR3 loop spans 15 amino acids. Germline assignment: CDR1 LNHDA and CDR2 SQIVND (reference sequence). V lost 4 bases to trimming and J lost 2 bases, with 12 bases between them. Here the CDR3 DNA reads TGTGCCAGTAGTAAGGCGGACTTGGCTGGAAACACCATATATTTT. Translating it yields CASSKADLAGNTIYF.

V gene TRBV5-4 combines with J gene TRBJ2-3; 8 bases are shared with TRBD2. Germline loops: CDR1 SGHNT, CDR2 YYREEE (reference sequence). Trimming took 4 bases from V and 3 from J; bases not matched to a gene: 7. This CDR3 contains 15 residues. CDR3 residues: CASSLGGAITDTQYF. The CDR3 DNA reads TGTGCCAGCAGCCTCGGGGGGGCCATAACAGATACGCAGTATTTT.

The chain uses TRBV11-2 and TRBJ2-1; D is ambiguous. Germline V gene data show CDR1 as SGHAT and CDR2 as FQNNGV. V lost 8 bases to trimming and J lost 7 bases, with 12 bases between them. The CDR3 sequence is 12 residues long. The CDR3 DNA sequence: TGTGCCAGCCGCAATATGAGGAATGAGCAGTTCTTC. It yields the protein CASRNMRNEQFF.

V is TRBV4-3 and J is TRBJ1-1; no reliable D call. Germline CDR1 reads LGHNA; CDR2 reads YSLEER. This CDR3 has 14 amino acids. V was pared by 5 bases and J by 7 bases, with 17 bases between. CDR3 protein: CASSKGGERGEAFF. The CDR3 DNA follows: TGCGCCAGCAGCAAGGGCGGGGAGAGAGGTGAAGCTTTCTTT.

The chain carries TRBV29-1 and TRBJ2-1, with 7 bases identical to TRBD2. The CDR3 is 12 amino acids. V shed 3 bases, J shed 6 bases, and the junction held 2 bases outside the gene matches. Germline-derived CDR1 and CDR2 are SQVTM and ANQGSEA. CDR3 amino acids: CSVDGLVNEQFF. The CDR3 DNA reads as TGCAGCGTTGATGGACTAGTCAATGAGCAGTTCTTC.

This chain uses TRBV12-5 with TRBJ1-2, with D possibly being TRBD1 (6 bases). V was cut by 1 base and J by 7 bases, with 16 bases left in between. Germline V CDR1 and CDR2: LGHNT, FRNRAP. This CDR3 is built from 15 residues. The CDR3 reads CASGLGSGVGGGYTF. In DNA, the CDR3 is TGTGCTAGTGGTTTGGGGAGCGGTGTAGGGGGTGGCTACACCTTC.

The CDR3 loop reads CASSSTGAAYNEQFF. The CDR3 region has the DNA TGTGCCAGCAGCTCGACAGGGGCGGCCTACAATGAGCAGTTCTTC. The V call is TRBV5-6, the J call TRBJ2-1, with 8 bases aligning to TRBD1. The junction had 4 bases not matched to a gene; V was cut back by 3 bases and J by 2 bases. Germline V gene lookup returns CDR1 SGHDT and CDR2 YYEEEE. The CDR3 contains 15 residues.

The chain employs TRBV9 and TRBJ2-1; weak D call: TRBD2 (6 bases). Germline loops: CDR1 SGDLS, CDR2 YYNGEE. V lost 3 bases and J lost 3, with 10 bases in between. The CDR3 contains 14 residues. CDR3 sequence: CASSAPGDYNEQFF. The CDR3 DNA follows: TGTGCCAGCAGCGCCCCGGGGGACTACAATGAGCAGTTCTTC.

This rearrangement joins TRBV9 to TRBJ2-2, with TRBD1 matching over 7 bases. V shed 0 bases, J shed 4 bases, and the junction held 6 bases outside the gene matches. The CDR3 sequence is 16 residues long. Germline values: CDR1 SGDLS, CDR2 YYNGEE. CDR3 DNA: TGTGCCAGCAGCGTAGATCCAGGGGGTAGCACCGGGGAGCTGTTTTTT. Protein sequence: CASSVDPGGSTGELFF.

The rearrangement links TRBV20-1 to TRBJ2-7; the D gene is possibly TRBD1 (6 bases). The CDR3 runs 11 residues. V dropped 4 bases and J dropped 4 bases, with 8 bases sitting between them. In germline, CDR1 is DFQATT, CDR2 SNEGSKA (reference sequence). The chain's CDR3 is CSATTGYEQYF. CDR3 bases: TGCAGTGCTACTACAGGGTACGAGCAGTACTTC.

The J gene is TRBJ2-7, the V gene TRBV28; D might be TRBD1 (6 bases). CDR3 length equals 14 residues. CDR1 MDHEN and CDR2 SYDVKM come from the germline V gene. V lost 7 bases to trimming and J lost 0 bases, with 13 bases between them. The CDR3 spells CASKGQSTSYEQYF. DNA of the CDR3: TGTGCCAGCAAAGGACAGTCCACCTCCTACGAGCAGTACTTC.

The CDR3 DNA reads TGTGCCAGCAGCTACTCTGACGGAGGTGAAGCTTTCTTT. It encodes CASSYSDGGEAFF. The chain carries TRBV2 and TRBJ1-1, with D uncertain. Germline V gives CDR1 SNHLY, CDR2 FYNNEI. This CDR3 is built from 13 residues. V was shortened by 6 bases and J by 7 bases, with 15 bases between the two germline ends.

The V gene is TRBV7-2, the J gene TRBJ2-6; a weak D match, TRBD2 (6 bases). The V and J ends lost 1 base and 2 bases respectively, with 12 bases between them. The CDR3 is made up of 17 amino acids. CDR1 is SGHTA, CDR2 FQGNSA, per germline. In DNA form, the CDR3 reads TGTGCCAGCAGCTTAGTAGGAGGGCTCCCTGGGGCCAACGTCCTGACTTTC. As protein: CASSLVGGLPGANVLTF.

This chain uses TRBV7-9 with TRBJ2-7; no definite D call. The CDR3 is made up of 12 amino acids. The V and J ends lost 1 base and 5 bases respectively, with 6 bases between them. CDR1 is SEHNR, CDR2 FQNEAQ, per germline (reference sequence). CDR3 loop: CASSLVSDEQYF. CDR3 in DNA: TGTGCCAGCAGCTTAGTATCAGACGAGCAGTACTTC.

This chain joins TRBV11-1 and TRBJ1-2; D ambiguous. Germline loops: CDR1 SGHAT, CDR2 FQDESV (reference sequence). The CDR3 extends over 14 amino acids. V lost 2 bases to trimming and J lost 6 bases, with 13 bases between them. The CDR3 region has the DNA TGTGCCAGCAGCTTACCCGGGGATTATCATGGCTACACCTTC. This gives the protein CASSLPGDYHGYTF. The full variable domain, its missing parts supplied by reference TRBV11-1 and TRBJ1-2, is EAEVAQSPRYKITEKSQAVAFWCDPISGHATLYWYRQILGQGPELLVQFQDESVVDDSQLPKDRFSAERLKGVDSTLKIQPAELGDSAMYLCASSLPGDYHGYTFGSGTRLTVV.

V gene TRBV7-2 combines with J gene TRBJ1-1; TRBD1 is a possible D gene (6 bases). V dropped 6 bases and J dropped 4 bases, with 12 bases sitting between them. The CDR3 covers 13 residues. CDR1 is SGHTA and CDR2 is FQGNSA in the germline V gene. The CDR3: CASRWTVFTEAFF. The CDR3 region has the DNA TGTGCCAGCAGGTGGACAGTTTTCACTGAAGCTTTCTTT. Complete variable domain (other parts from reference TRBV7-2 and TRBJ1-1): GAGVSQSPSNKVTEKGKDVELRCDPISGHTALYWYRQSLGQGLEFLIYFQGNSAPDKSGLPSDRFSAERTGGSVSTLTIQRTQQEDSAVYLCASRWTVFTEAFFGQGTRLTVV.

The V call is TRBV4-2, the J call TRBJ1-2, with D hard to call. Germline values: CDR1 LGHNA, CDR2 YNFKEQ. V was cut by 10 bases and J by 5 bases, with 8 bases left in between. This CDR3 region has 10 residues. The CDR3 coding sequence is TGTGCCACCCTTAGTTATGGCTACACCTTC. Translation gives CATLSYGYTF.

This chain connects TRBV5-1 to TRBJ2-5; the match to TRBD2 covers 9 bases. The CDR3 is 15 residues long. Per germline, CDR1 SGHRS and CDR2 YFSETQ. V lost 4 bases to trimming and J lost 0 bases; unmatched junction nucleotides: 4. CDR3 region: CASSTGTSHQETQYF. For the CDR3, the DNA is TGCGCCAGCAGCACCGGGACTAGCCACCAAGAGACCCAGTACTTC.

This chain connects TRBV18 to TRBJ2-7; D unclear. The V end was cut by 3 bases, the J end by 3 bases, with 21 bases between. Germline V gene data show CDR1 as KGHSH and CDR2 as LQKENI. The CDR3 runs to 17 residues. The CDR3 here is CASSPPPGSPKNYEQYF. The CDR3 nucleotides are TGTGCCAGCTCACCGCCTCCCGGGTCCCCAAAGAACTACGAGCAGTACTTC. The full variable domain, in which reference TRBV18 and TRBJ2-7 provide the parts outside the CDR3, is NAGVMQNPRHLVRRRGQEARLRCSPMKGHSHVYWYRQLPEEGLKFMVYLQKENIIDESGMPKERFSAEFPKEGPSILRIQQVVRGDSAAYFCASSPPPGSPKNYEQYFGPGTRLTVT.

The CDR3 is CASSPRDSYYGYTF. The CDR3 nucleotides are TGTGCCAGCAGCCCTCGGGACAGTTACTATGGCTACACCTTC. The rearrangement links TRBV7-8 to TRBJ1-2, with 7 bases that match TRBD1. This CDR3 comprises 14 residues. Germline values: CDR1 SGHVS, CDR2 FQNEAQ. J lost 3 bases, V lost 5 bases, and 6 bases had no gene match.